This T cell receptor (beta chain) appears in the sequencing data of a study of cytomegalovirus exposure and HLA in healthy donors. Points from the study as a whole: The CMV antigen specificity of three CMV-associated chains was confirmed through in vitro analysis.

TCRdb's copy holds only in-frame clones and misses some; the assay was immunoSEQ multiplex PCR. The sample records roughly 130,000 clones, roughly 89% being singletons. The CDR3 contains 14 residues. Per the germline V gene, CDR1 is SGHNT and CDR2 is YENEEA. The V gene lost 5 bases and the J gene lost 0 bases, with 9 bases spanning the gap. Notes on this clone: Its target is not known.

The gene calls are TRBV11-3 and TRBJ2-3; D gene ambiguous. Sequencing input: PBMCs. This sequence was found in a woman between 18 and 29 years old in good health and CMV-seropositive. The CDR3 loop is CASSQSRSTDTQYF. The CDR3 region has the DNA TGTGCCAGCAGCCAAAGCCGGAGCACAGATACGCAGTATTTT. Filled out from reference TRBV11-3 and TRBJ2-3, the complete variable domain reads EAGVVQSPRYKIIEKKQPVAFWCNPISGHNTLYWYLQNLGQGPELLIRYENEEAVDDSQLPKDRFSAERLKGVDSTLKIQPAELGDSAVYLCASSQSRSTDTQYFGPGTRLTVL.